Shown below are 15 T cell receptor beta chains from a single sample sequenced in a study of response to subunit inactivated influenza vaccine (dated by TCRdb to 2016 to 2018). Libraries were made using RT-PCR. The sequencer was an Illumina HiSeq 2500. In-frame beta chains were kept once TCRdb had trimmed the public reads at Q25 with fastp and called clones with MiXCR. Records with the same CDR3 protein are collapsed into one entry carrying the most frequent genes and DNA. This sample is represented by 530,000 or so distinct CDR3 sequences; about 15% of them were singletons. Around 10% of the sample belongs to the ten largest clones. This material consisted of PBMCs from blood, taken roughly 12 days after vaccination. All receptors derive from a man in his fifties or sixties who received an inactivated influenza vaccine. Donor details come from another sample of the same person, matched by shared clones.

This clonotype was observed once. The J gene is TRBJ2-6, the V gene TRBV6-2 or TRBV6-3; unclear D gene. V was pared by 10 bases and J by 0 bases, with 7 bases between. The CDR3 is made up of 13 amino acids. The germline CDR1 and CDR2 sequences are MNHEY and SVGEGT. In nucleotides, the CDR3 is TGTGCCACCACTTTCTCTGGGGCCAACGTCCTGACTTTC. Translation gives CATTFSGANVLTF.

This clonotype was counted at least ten times. The chain has TRBV12-3 or TRBV12-4 and TRBJ1-5; unclear D gene. CDR3 length: 15 amino acids. Trimming removed 1 base from V and 6 bases from J, with 13 bases in between. As DNA, the CDR3 is TGTGCCAGCAGTTTAGGAGGTCAGGTTCGTCAGCCCCAGCATTTT. Amino acid sequence: CASSLGGQVRQPQHF.

The gene calls are TRBV20-1 and TRBJ2-7; 11 bases map to TRBD2. The CDR3 totals 17 residues. V lost 1 base to trimming and J lost 3 bases; unmatched junction nucleotides: 11. Germline V gene data show CDR1 as DFQATT and CDR2 as SNEGSKA (reference sequence). The CDR3 loop is CSARGNRRLAGLYEQYF. Here the CDR3 DNA reads TGCAGTGCTAGAGGCAACCGGAGACTAGCGGGGCTCTACGAGCAGTACTTC.

A few counts support this clonotype. This chain uses TRBV5-5 with TRBJ1-3; no clear D gene. The germline V gene has CDR1 SGHKS and CDR2 YYEKEE (reference sequence). This CDR3 comprises 16 residues. Trimming removed 0 bases at V and 3 bases at J, with 13 bases between. The CDR3 here is CASSLEGNSRGNTIYF. The CDR3 DNA reads as TGTGCCAGCAGCTTGGAAGGGAATAGTCGTGGAAACACCATATATTTT.

This clonotype occurred a few times. The V gene is TRBV10-2, the J gene TRBJ2-5; D is unresolved. The CDR3 runs to 12 residues. V shed 10 bases and J shed 1 base, with 10 bases lying between them. Germline lookup yields CDR1 WSHSY and CDR2 SAAADI. The CDR3, as DNA: TGCGCCACAGGACGCCTCCAAGAGACCCAGTACTTC. Translating gives CATGRLQETQYF.

This clonotype was recorded a few times. V is TRBV21-1 and J is TRBJ2-2; the tabulated D call, TRBD1, remains unverified against the DNA. TRBV21-1 is a documented pseudogene. This CDR3 is 19 amino acids long. CDR3: CASSNAWGEILNSGGELFF. CDR3 nucleotides: TGTGCCAGCAGCAACGCCTGGGGGGAGATCCTGAACAGCGGCGGGGAGCTGTTTTTT.

V gene TRBV12-3 or TRBV12-4 combines with J gene TRBJ2-7; 8 bases match TRBD2. The CDR3 covers 14 residues. Germline trimming cut 6 bases from V and 6 bases from J; bases unmatched to any gene: 10. The CDR3 nucleotides are TGTGCCAGCAGCTCCGGGACTAGTTTAAGCGAGCAGTACTTC. Residues: CASSSGTSLSEQYF.

This clonotype was recorded a few times. This chain joins TRBV10-3 and TRBJ2-2; 7 positions agree with TRBD2. Germline lookup yields CDR1 ENHRY and CDR2 SYGVKD. The J segment lost 5 bases and the V segment lost 2 bases, leaving 8 bases of the junction unmatched. This CDR3 is 16 amino acids long. The CDR3, as DNA: TGTGCCATCAGTGAGGGCGGCGGGAGATTAACCGGGGAGCTGTTTTTT. This translates into CAISEGGGRLTGELFF.

This clonotype was detected only a few times. V and J are TRBV7-3 and TRBJ2-2; D is possibly TRBD1 (5 bases). V was clipped by 4 bases and J by 7 bases, with 13 bases between them. CDR3 length: 14 residues. Germline V gene lookup returns CDR1 SGHTA and CDR2 FQGTGA. For the CDR3, the DNA is TGTGCCAGCAGCTCCCGGCCCAGGGACGGGGAGCTGTTTTTT. Translation gives CASSSRPRDGELFF.

With respect to this clonotype: At one of its ends the junction is not consistent with the germline gene, which may arise from a read error. J is TRBJ2-1 and V is TRBV5-5; 7 nucleotides match TRBD2. Looked up from germline, CDR1 is SGHKS and CDR2 is YYEKEE (reference sequence). This CDR3 is built from 17 residues. Written as DNA, the CDR3 is TGTGCCAGCAGCTTTGAAGGCCGAAGCGGGAACTACGATGAGCAGTTCTTC. Translation: CASSFEGRSGNYDEQFF.

The chain has TRBV19 and TRBJ2-1; 15 bases agree with TRBD2. With V trimmed by 1 base and J by 9 bases, 4 bases remained unmatched. Germline CDR1 reads LNHDA; CDR2 reads SQIVND (reference sequence). The CDR3 sequence is 16 residues long. CDR3 sequence: CASSIVGLAGGSEQFF. CDR3 in DNA: TGTGCCAGTAGTATAGTAGGACTAGCGGGAGGGTCTGAGCAGTTCTTC.

This rearrangement joins TRBV12-3 or TRBV12-4 to TRBJ2-1, with 9 nucleotides matching TRBD1. V was clipped by 5 bases and J by 4 bases; unmatched bases: 6. The CDR3 spans 15 residues. The DNA for the CDR3 is TGTGCCAGCAGTCCGGGACAGGGTTATTACAATGAGCAGTTCTTC. Translated, it gives CASSPGQGYYNEQFF.

This clonotype was counted only a few times. The V and J genes are TRBV25-1 and TRBJ2-1, with 9 bases that match TRBD2. J lost 4 bases, V lost 3 bases, and 7 bases had no gene match. The CDR3 consists of 16 residues. CDR1 MGHDK and CDR2 SYGVNS come from the germline V gene. CDR3 sequence: CASSDRTSDFYNEQFF. DNA of the CDR3: TGTGCCAGCAGTGATAGGACTAGCGACTTTTACAATGAGCAGTTCTTC.

In this sample, this clonotype turned up many times. This chain links TRBV29-1 with TRBJ2-5; D might be TRBD1 or TRBD2, each matching 5 bases. The CDR3 contains 11 residues. Germline V CDR1 and CDR2: SQVTM, ANQGSEA. Trimming cost V 3 bases and J 5 bases, with 7 bases left between them. CDR3 DNA sequence: TGCAGCGTTGATTGGGGGGAGACCCAGTACTTC. Protein product: CSVDWGETQYF.

This clonotype was observed at least ten times. The chain links TRBV6-6 to TRBJ1-5; TRBD1 might be the D (6 bases). The length of the CDR3 is 13 residues. The germline V and J ends were trimmed by 5 bases and 4 bases, with 9 bases remaining between them. Germline V gene sequence: CDR1 MNHNY, CDR2 SVGAGI (reference sequence). The CDR3 region is CASSGQPNQPQHF. Here the CDR3 DNA reads TGTGCCAGCAGTGGACAGCCTAATCAGCCCCAGCATTTT.